A selection of T cell receptor beta chains follows, all from one sample in a study of cytomegalovirus exposure and HLA in healthy donors. Clones were sequenced by immunoSEQ multiplex PCR, and TCRdb holds only the in-frame ones, with some missing. This sample has 110,000 or so clones, with over 70% found just once. Material: PBMCs. The receptors originated from a woman in her 50s in good health and CMV-seropositive. Both conserved end residues are part of each CDR3.

V,J,CDR3
TRBV7-2,TRBJ2-5,CASSSYGEETQYF
TRBV4-1,TRBJ2-2,CASSVRGGGTGELFF
TRBV27,TRBJ1-5,CASSLPVDRDGLSPQHF
TRBV11-2,TRBJ1-2,CASSLEAAPNYGYTF
TRBV4-1,TRBJ2-7,CASSQEGAGYEQYF
TRBV19,TRBJ2-3,CASSFPNTDTQYF
TRBV7-2,TRBJ2-5,CASSQAGETQYF
TRBV19,TRBJ2-3,CASSMLLAGGPDTQYF
TRBV5-1,TRBJ1-1,CASSLVGAELNTEAFF
TRBV7-2,TRBJ2-7,CASSQFSYEQYF
TRBV18,TRBJ2-1,CASSPRTSGAYNEQFF
TRBV5-1,TRBJ2-7,CASHYSAGGGYEQYF
TRBV6-1,TRBJ2-1,CASSASGTGFGNEQFF
TRBV5-1,TRBJ2-5,CASSLGLAGRETQYF
TRBV15,TRBJ2-7,CATSRVVQGSYEQYF
TRBV5-1,TRBJ2-7,CASSPGTESSYEQYF
TRBV2,TRBJ1-5,CASSDQGAGDQPQHF
TRBV14,TRBJ2-3,CASSPLAGGQGDTQYF
TRBV27,TRBJ1-4,CASSSYRENEKLFF
TRBV7-9,TRBJ2-3,CASSSGTSDRDTQYF
TRBV18,TRBJ2-3,CASSPEGTVADTQYF
TRBV19,TRBJ1-2,CASSPISSNYGYTF
TRBV29-1,TRBJ2-2,CSGRKPGTAGTGELFF
TRBV9,TRBJ2-5,CASSSQAQETQYF
TRBV4-3,TRBJ2-7,CASSQAWGTSGGMSYEQYF
TRBV30,TRBJ1-1,CAWREVDSEAFF
TRBV30,TRBJ1-4,CACSQGPTNEKLFF
TRBV28,TRBJ1-5,CASSLLYSNQPQHF
TRBV29-1,TRBJ2-7,CSGVGQNYEQYF
TRBV5-1,TRBJ2-7,CASSGGRGYEQYF
TRBV29-1,TRBJ1-1,CSVEDPDRDEAFF
TRBV19,TRBJ1-5,CASSIGTDNQPQHF
TRBV5-1,TRBJ2-5,CASSLTGGRETQYF
TRBV5-1,TRBJ2-1,CASSLATDRPNEQFF
TRBV13,TRBJ1-5,CASSLGGDQPQHF
TRBV6-1,TRBJ2-4,CASSGMTGGENIQYF
TRBV2,TRBJ1-1,CASSAQDTEAFF
TRBV6-1,TRBJ2-2,CASSGGLRNTGELFF